These 26 T cell receptor beta chains were all obtained from the same sample, sequenced in a study of T-cell reconstitution after alpha-beta-depleted transplantation in children. Library preparation (for TCRbeta) was performed with unique molecular identifiers. TCRdb recomputed calls from the PCR reads with MiXCR, one row per CDR3 protein. The sample carries about 980,000 distinct CDR3 sequences, 25% to 30% recorded once. The sequences come from PBMCs, mostly from graft donor cells, collected 360 days after TCRalphabeta/CD19-depleted stem cell transplant. The receptors come from a boy less than two years old who had a stem cell transplant for SCID, so the T cells may come from the graft donor.

This clonotype came up a few times. The chain carries TRBV5-6 and TRBJ2-7; D is undetermined. The CDR3 has 14 amino acids. Germline lookup yields CDR1 SGHDT and CDR2 YYEEEE. Deletions cut 2 bases from V and 2 bases from J, with 11 bases between. The CDR3 DNA reads TGTGCCAGCAGCTTAAGAATGTCCACCTACGAGCAGTACTTC. Its translation is CASSLRMSTYEQYF.

This clonotype has more than one count but fewer than ten. The chain joins TRBV29-1 to TRBJ2-2, with D maybe TRBD1 (5 bases). CDR3 size: 14 residues. Trimming pared 6 bases from V and 0 bases from J, leaving 11 bases between. Germline V gene sequence: CDR1 SQVTM, CDR2 ANQGSEA. The CDR3 is CSVMTDANTGELFF. The CDR3 DNA sequence: TGCAGCGTCATGACAGATGCGAACACCGGGGAGCTGTTTTTT.

This clonotype was seen many times. This chain links TRBV9 with TRBJ1-1; D remains ambiguous. Per germline, CDR1 SGDLS and CDR2 YYNGEE. Trimming removed 0 bases at V and 3 bases at J, with 6 bases between. This CDR3 is 13 amino acids long. The CDR3 DNA is TGTGCCAGCAGCGTAGCTTTTGACACTGAAGCTTTCTTT. Its translation is CASSVAFDTEAFF. Supplemented by reference TRBV9 and TRBJ1-1, the full variable domain reads DSGVTQTPKHLITATGQRVTLRCSPRSGDLSVYWYQQSLDQGLQFLIQYYNGEERAKGNILERFSAQQFPDLHSELNLSSLELGDSALYFCASSVAFDTEAFFGQGTRLTVV.

This clonotype was seen more than once but under ten times. V gene TRBV6-2 or TRBV6-3 combines with J gene TRBJ2-3; D is unclear. Germline CDR1 and CDR2: MNHEY and SVGEGT. V lost 2 bases to trimming and J lost 3 bases, with 9 bases between them. The CDR3 contains 14 residues. CDR3 sequence reads: CASSYVFKTDTQYF. The CDR3 DNA is TGTGCCAGCAGTTACGTTTTTAAGACAGATACGCAGTATTTT.

The CDR3 here is CASSFDGSYGYTF. The CDR3 DNA reads as TGCGCCAGCAGCTTCGACGGGAGCTATGGCTACACCTTC. This chain connects TRBV5-1 to TRBJ1-2; D is unresolved. The V gene's germline CDR1 is SGHRS and CDR2 YFSETQ. The CDR3 contains 13 residues. V lost 2 bases and J lost 4, with 9 bases in between.

This clonotype has a handful of counts. The V call is TRBV5-1, the J call TRBJ2-7, with D possibly being TRBD1 or TRBD2 (5 bases each). The CDR3 sequence is 15 residues long. V lost 0 bases and J 2 bases, leaving 12 bases between the germline ends. The germline V gene encodes CDR1 SGHRS and CDR2 YFSETQ. The CDR3 loop reads CASSLGEGLAYEQYF. CDR3 DNA: TGCGCCAGCAGCTTGGGTGAGGGGCTAGCCTACGAGCAGTACTTC.

This clonotype was counted between two and nine times. The chain combines TRBV5-1 with TRBJ2-5; D possibly matches TRBD1 or TRBD2 (5 bases each). Germline CDR1 reads SGHRS; CDR2 reads YFSETQ. CDR3 length: 15 residues. V was trimmed by 3 bases and J by 5 bases, leaving 17 bases between them. The CDR3: CASSSGTILGETQYF. The CDR3 DNA reads as TGCGCCAGCAGCTCTGGGACCATCCTCGGCGAGACCCAGTACTTC. The full variable domain, completed using reference TRBV5-1 and TRBJ2-5, is KAGVTQTPRYLIKTRGQQVTLSCSPISGHRSVSWYQQTPGQGLQFLFEYFSETQRNKGNFPGRFSGRQFSNSRSEMNVSTLELGDSALYLCASSSGTILGETQYFGPGTRLLVL.

The chain combines TRBV4-1 with TRBJ2-7; D uncertain. Trimming took 2 bases from V and 3 from J, leaving 14 bases between them. Germline loops: CDR1 MGHRA, CDR2 YSYEKL. The length of the CDR3 is 15 residues. CDR3 sequence: CASSQLVLGGYEQYF. CDR3 nucleotides: TGCGCCAGCAGCCAATTGGTCCTCGGCGGCTACGAGCAGTACTTC.

The chain couples TRBV28 to TRBJ2-1; possibly TRBD2 for D (6 bases). The ends were cut back, 9 bases at V and 9 bases at J, with 15 bases in the middle. Germline CDR1 MDHEN, CDR2 SYDVKM. The length of the CDR3 is 12 residues. Here the CDR3 reads CASSGEAGEQFF. CDR3 sequence (DNA): TGTGCCAGTTCCGGGGAGGCGGGTGAGCAGTTCTTC.

The rearrangement uses TRBV5-1 and TRBJ2-3, with D perhaps TRBD1 or TRBD2 (5 bases each). CDR1 and CDR2 (germline): SGHRS, YFSETQ. The V end lost 2 bases, the J end lost 0 bases, and 13 bases lay between the germline ends. The CDR3 sequence is 16 residues long. The CDR3 reads CASSLWGITSTDTQYF. The CDR3 DNA reads TGCGCCAGCAGCTTATGGGGGATTACTAGCACAGATACGCAGTATTTT.

The V gene is TRBV5-1, the J gene TRBJ1-1; D call uncertain. Germline CDR1 SGHRS, CDR2 YFSETQ. V was pared by 7 bases and J by 0 bases, with 10 bases between. The CDR3 consists of 13 residues. The CDR3 bases are TGCGCCAGCTCTGGAGCATTGAACACTGAAGCTTTCTTT. Its protein product is CASSGALNTEAFF.

The V and J genes are TRBV27 and TRBJ1-5, with D unresolved. Germline V gene data show CDR1 as MNHEY and CDR2 as SMNVEV (reference sequence). V shed 6 bases and J shed 5 bases, with 11 bases lying between them. The CDR3 is made up of 13 amino acids. CDR3 loop: CASSLRKDQPQHF. The CDR3 DNA sequence: TGTGCCAGCAGCCTCCGGAAGGATCAGCCCCAGCATTTT.

This clonotype was found a few times. The chain links TRBV6-5 to TRBJ2-1; TRBD1 matches 7 bases. From germline, CDR1 is MNHEY and CDR2 SVGAGI. The trim removed 2 bases at V and 4 bases at J, leaving 11 bases unmatched. The CDR3 totals 17 residues. This CDR3 reads CASSYGFTGVGYNEQFF. In DNA, the CDR3 is TGTGCCAGCAGTTACGGGTTCACAGGGGTGGGATACAATGAGCAGTTCTTC.

This clonotype turned up a few times. This rearrangement joins TRBV12-3 or TRBV12-4 to TRBJ2-1; a weak D match, TRBD2 (5 bases). Between the trimmed V and J ends, which lost 4 bases and 12 bases, there was a span of 16 bases. This CDR3 region has 13 residues. This chain's CDR3 is CASSSYSVGWQFF. The CDR3 DNA reads TGTGCCAGCAGTTCATATAGCGTTGGGTGGCAGTTCTTC.

This clonotype was seen a handful of times. The CDR3 protein is CASSAVFSPYKQQETQYF. The CDR3, as DNA: TGTGCCAGCAGCGCCGTTTTCTCCCCCTACAAACAACAAGAGACCCAGTACTTC. V usage is TRBV28 and J usage is TRBJ2-5; D is unclear. The germline gives CDR1 MDHEN, CDR2 SYDVKM. V shed 6 bases and J shed 2 bases, with 25 bases lying between them. CDR3 length: 18 residues. The whole variable domain, remainder taken from reference TRBV28 and TRBJ2-5, is DVKVTQSSRYLVKRTGEKVFLECVQDMDHENMFWYRQDPGLGLRLIYFSYDVKMKEKGDIPEGYSVSREKKERFSLILESASTNQTSMYLCASSAVFSPYKQQETQYFGPGTRLLVL.

The chain combines TRBV9 with TRBJ2-1; TRBD2 might be the D (6 bases). The germline V gene has CDR1 SGDLS and CDR2 YYNGEE. V dropped 2 bases and J dropped 7 bases, with 10 bases sitting between them. This CDR3 region has 13 residues. CDR3 coding DNA: TGTGCCAGCAGCGTCGGGACTCTTAATGAGCAGTTCTTC. Translating it yields CASSVGTLNEQFF.

The chain links TRBV6-5 to TRBJ2-6, with D perhaps matching TRBD2 (5 bases). CDR1 and CDR2 from the germline V gene are MNHEY and SVGAGI. The CDR3 spans 16 residues. V shed 0 bases and J shed 2 bases, with 8 bases lying between them. The CDR3 sequence is CASSYSIATGANVLTF. The CDR3 coding sequence is TGTGCCAGCAGTTACTCGATAGCGACTGGGGCCAACGTCCTGACTTTC.

On this clonotype itself: One end of the junction fails to match germline, which may point to a read error. The chain joins TRBV3-1 to TRBJ1-3; no firm D call. From germline, CDR1 is LGHDT and CDR2 YNNKEL (reference sequence). This CDR3 is built from 16 residues. The CDR3 bases are TGTGCCAGCAGCCAATCTTGGAGCGCGGGAGGAAAGACCATATATTTT. This translates into CASSQSWSAGGKTIYF.

The chain joins TRBV5-1 to TRBJ2-3, with TRBD2 as a possible D gene (7 bases). CDR1 SGHRS and CDR2 YFSETQ come from the germline V gene. The CDR3 runs 15 residues. Trimming shortened V by 4 bases and J by 4 bases, and 16 bases separated the two germline ends. This chain's CDR3 is CASSRTGGGSDTQYF. The CDR3 DNA follows: TGCGCCAGCAGCCGAACGGGCGGGGGCTCAGATACGCAGTATTTT.

J is TRBJ2-7 and V is TRBV12-3 or TRBV12-4, with TRBD2 as a possible D gene (6 bases). This CDR3 spans 13 amino acids. V gave up 6 bases and J gave up 2 bases, with 11 bases separating them. CDR3 bases: TGTGCCAGCAGGACTAGTGGCGCCTACGAGCAGTACTTC. This encodes CASRTSGAYEQYF.

There are a few counts of this clonotype. The V gene is TRBV4-2, the J gene TRBJ2-7; 7 bases map to TRBD2. With 0 bases clipped from V and 0 bases from J, the junction kept 8 bases outside the gene matches. The CDR3 loop spans 17 amino acids. Germline V gene data show CDR1 as LGHNA and CDR2 as YNFKEQ. The CDR3 DNA is TGTGCCAGCAGCCAAGAGGAAGGCCTAGCGGACTCCTACGAGCAGTACTTC. Translation gives CASSQEEGLADSYEQYF.

The chain uses TRBV11-2 and TRBJ2-1; 10 bases map to TRBD2. V gave up 3 bases and J gave up 6 bases; unmatched junction bases: 5. Per germline, CDR1 SGHAT and CDR2 FQNNGV. The CDR3 covers 15 residues. The CDR3: CASSFGTSAFNEQFF. The CDR3 nucleotides are TGTGCCAGCAGCTTTGGGACTAGCGCTTTCAATGAGCAGTTCTTC.

This clonotype was picked up a small number of times. V is TRBV4-1 and J is TRBJ2-1; D gene uncertain. Trimming removed 0 bases from V and 0 bases from J, with 9 bases in between. Germline CDR1 reads MGHRA; CDR2 reads YSYEKL. CDR3 length equals 16 residues. CDR3: CASSQDGLISYNEQFF. The DNA for the CDR3 is TGCGCCAGCAGCCAAGATGGGTTGATCTCCTACAATGAGCAGTTCTTC.

The chain couples TRBV20-1 to TRBJ2-3, with D perhaps TRBD2 (7 bases). This CDR3 has 12 amino acids. Germline CDR1 is DFQATT and CDR2 is SNEGSKA (reference sequence). Trimming took off 6 bases at V and 2 bases at J, with 9 bases between the two ends. The CDR3 loop reads CSAGGHTDTQYF. The CDR3 DNA follows: TGCAGTGCGGGGGGGCACACAGATACGCAGTATTTT.

The rearrangement uses TRBV28 and TRBJ2-3; TRBD2 might be the D (5 bases). Trimming stripped 6 bases from V and 6 bases from J, with 13 bases between. The CDR3 runs 13 residues. Germline CDR1 reads MDHEN; CDR2 reads SYDVKM. The CDR3 coding sequence is TGTGCCAGCAGATCGGACTCCTGGGATACGCAGTATTTT. Translation gives CASRSDSWDTQYF. Full variable domain (remainder filled in from reference TRBV28 and TRBJ2-3): DVKVTQSSRYLVKRTGEKVFLECVQDMDHENMFWYRQDPGLGLRLIYFSYDVKMKEKGDIPEGYSVSREKKERFSLILESASTNQTSMYLCASRSDSWDTQYFGPGTRLTVL.

This clonotype was picked up a small number of times. The CDR3 loop is CASSGDTIREQYF. Written as DNA, the CDR3 is TGCGCCAGCAGCGGGGACACCATACGGGAGCAGTACTTC. V and J are TRBV5-1 and TRBJ2-7, with D possibly TRBD1 on 6 matching bases. CDR1 and CDR2 from the germline V gene are SGHRS and YFSETQ. The CDR3 covers 13 residues. V was clipped by 4 bases and J by 7 bases, with 15 bases between them.